This TCR beta chain was sequenced in a study of blood T cell repertoires in COVID-19. Study background: PBMCs, B-cell-depleted T cells, or T cells were the source of the cDNA or gDNA that made up the material.

In the original processing: Researchers report that nucleated cell counts were estimated from reference gene primer amplification. TCRdb's table, derived via immunoSEQ multiplex PCR, lists solely in-frame clones and lacks some. D and trimming were read from the DNA, whereas the V and J calls and clone size are those reported in that table. The data hold around 230,000 clones, with 86% observed a single time. This study enrolled people aged about 18 to 90 from approximately 24 US geographic areas. Unmatched junction bases numbered 6, after V lost 4 bases and J lost 4 bases. This CDR3 comprises 14 residues. Germline V gene sequence: CDR1 SEHNR, CDR2 FQNEAQ (reference sequence).

The origin of this receptor is a woman aged 40 to 49 with acute COVID-19. The specimen was PBMCs or T cells enriched from blood (not recorded which). The chain has TRBV7-9 and TRBJ1-2; 7 bases are a match to TRBD1. In nucleotides, the CDR3 is TGTGCCAGCAGCTCCCCGACAGGGCTCTATGGCTACACCTTC. Translated: CASSSPTGLYGYTF.